The source of this T cell receptor beta chain is a study of T cells in Graves' hyperthyroidism and ophthalmopathy. Amplified regions were TCR beta CDR3 sequences from RNA transcripts. First-round RT-PCR of the TCR CDR3 relied on the HTBI primer set. Via MiXCR, TCRdb re-called the multiplex PCR reads, giving one row per CDR3 protein. The profile shows about 510,000 distinct CDR3 sequences, around 43% of them singletons. This clonotype was detected only a few times. It was uncontrolled infection, other autoimmune disease, pregnancy or lactation that excluded patients. V lost 5 bases, J lost 6 bases, and 8 bases stayed unmatched. Germline lookup yields CDR1 DFQATT and CDR2 SNEGSKA (reference sequence). This CDR3 has 14 amino acids.

The sequenced sample consisted of peripheral blood or thyroid tissue (not recorded which). This sequence joins TRBV20-1 and TRBJ1-4; 8 positions match TRBD1. This receptor was obtained from an adult woman with Graves' disease, either hyperthyroidism or ophthalmopathy (not recorded which). The CDR3 nucleotides read TGCAGTGCTCACGAACAGACAGGGGATGAAAAACTGTTTTTT. It encodes CSAHEQTGDEKLFF.